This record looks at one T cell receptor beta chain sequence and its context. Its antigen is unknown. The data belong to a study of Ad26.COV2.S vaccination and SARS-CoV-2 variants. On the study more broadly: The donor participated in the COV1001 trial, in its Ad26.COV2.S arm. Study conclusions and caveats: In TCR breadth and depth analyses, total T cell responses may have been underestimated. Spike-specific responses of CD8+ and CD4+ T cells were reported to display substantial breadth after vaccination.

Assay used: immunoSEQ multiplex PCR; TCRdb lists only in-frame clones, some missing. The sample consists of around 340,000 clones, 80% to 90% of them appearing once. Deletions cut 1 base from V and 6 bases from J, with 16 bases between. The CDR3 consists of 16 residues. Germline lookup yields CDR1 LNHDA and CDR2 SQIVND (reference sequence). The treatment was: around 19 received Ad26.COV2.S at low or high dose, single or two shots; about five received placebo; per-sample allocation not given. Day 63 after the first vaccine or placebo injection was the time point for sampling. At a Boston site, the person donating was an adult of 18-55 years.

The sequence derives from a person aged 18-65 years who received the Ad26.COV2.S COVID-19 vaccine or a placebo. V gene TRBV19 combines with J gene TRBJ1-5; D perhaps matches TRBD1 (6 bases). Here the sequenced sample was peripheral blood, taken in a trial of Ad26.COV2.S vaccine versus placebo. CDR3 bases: TGTGCCAGTAGTATAGTGTCAGGGGCTTATTTTCAGCCCCAGCATTTT. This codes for CASSIVSGAYFQPQHF.